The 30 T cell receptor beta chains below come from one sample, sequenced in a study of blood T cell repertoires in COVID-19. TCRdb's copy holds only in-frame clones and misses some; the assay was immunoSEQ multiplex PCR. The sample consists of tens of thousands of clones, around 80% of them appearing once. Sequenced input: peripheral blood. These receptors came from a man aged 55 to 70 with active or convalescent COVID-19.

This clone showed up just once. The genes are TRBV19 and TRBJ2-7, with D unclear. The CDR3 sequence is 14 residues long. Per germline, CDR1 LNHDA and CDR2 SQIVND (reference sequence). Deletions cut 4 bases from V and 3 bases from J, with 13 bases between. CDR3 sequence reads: CASSTPQRSYEQYF. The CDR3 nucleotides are TGTGCCAGTAGTACCCCACAGAGAAGCTACGAGCAGTACTTC.

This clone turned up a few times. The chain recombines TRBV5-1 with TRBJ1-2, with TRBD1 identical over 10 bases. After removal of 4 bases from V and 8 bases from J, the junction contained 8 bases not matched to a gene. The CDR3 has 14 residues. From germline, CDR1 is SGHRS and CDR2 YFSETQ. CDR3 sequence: CASSPGTGALGYTF. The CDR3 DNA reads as TGCGCCAGCAGCCCCGGGACAGGGGCCCTCGGCTACACCTTC. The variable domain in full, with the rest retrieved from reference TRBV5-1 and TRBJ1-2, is KAGVTQTPRYLIKTRGQQVTLSCSPISGHRSVSWYQQTPGQGLQFLFEYFSETQRNKGNFPGRFSGRQFSNSRSEMNVSTLELGDSALYLCASSPGTGALGYTFGSGTRLTVV.

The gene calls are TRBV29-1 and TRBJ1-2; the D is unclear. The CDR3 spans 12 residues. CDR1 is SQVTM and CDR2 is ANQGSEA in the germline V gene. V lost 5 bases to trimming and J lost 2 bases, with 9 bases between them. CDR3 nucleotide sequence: TGCAGCGTTTCGTCAGAAAACTATGGCTACACCTTC. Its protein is CSVSSENYGYTF.

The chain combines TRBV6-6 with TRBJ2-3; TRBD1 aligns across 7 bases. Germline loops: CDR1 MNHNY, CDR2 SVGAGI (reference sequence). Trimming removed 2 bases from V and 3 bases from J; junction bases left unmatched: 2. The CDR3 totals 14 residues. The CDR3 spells CASSYRQGTDTQYF. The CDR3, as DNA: TGTGCCAGCAGTTACCGACAGGGAACAGATACGCAGTATTTT.

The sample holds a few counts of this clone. CDR3 region: CASSSLGQGSQPQHF. CDR3 nucleotide sequence: TGCGCCAGCAGTTCGTTAGGACAGGGTAGTCAGCCCCAGCATTTT. This chain uses TRBV5-1 with TRBJ1-5; 8 positions match TRBD1. The CDR3 covers 15 residues. The ends lost 5 bases at V and 6 bases at J; junction bases unmatched: 10. The germline V gene has CDR1 SGHRS and CDR2 YFSETQ.

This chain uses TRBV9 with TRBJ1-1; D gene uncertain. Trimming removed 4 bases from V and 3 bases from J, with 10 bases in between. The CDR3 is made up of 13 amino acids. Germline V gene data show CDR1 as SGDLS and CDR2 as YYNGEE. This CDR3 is CASSLIVDTEAFF. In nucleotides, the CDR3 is TGTGCCAGCAGCTTGATAGTCGACACTGAAGCTTTCTTT.

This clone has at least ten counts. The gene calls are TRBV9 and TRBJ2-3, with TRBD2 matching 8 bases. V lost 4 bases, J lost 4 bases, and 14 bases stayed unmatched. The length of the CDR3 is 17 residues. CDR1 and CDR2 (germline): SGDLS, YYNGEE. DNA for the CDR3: TGTGCCAGCAGCACCTCACCGGGACTAGGCGCTGCAGATACGCAGTATTTT. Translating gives CASSTSPGLGAADTQYF.

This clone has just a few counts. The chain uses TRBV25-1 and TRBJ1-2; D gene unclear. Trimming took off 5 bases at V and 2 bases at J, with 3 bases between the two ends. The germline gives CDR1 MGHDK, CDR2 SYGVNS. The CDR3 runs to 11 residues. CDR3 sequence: CASSLNYGYTF. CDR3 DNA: TGTGCCAGCAGTCTCAACTATGGCTACACCTTC.

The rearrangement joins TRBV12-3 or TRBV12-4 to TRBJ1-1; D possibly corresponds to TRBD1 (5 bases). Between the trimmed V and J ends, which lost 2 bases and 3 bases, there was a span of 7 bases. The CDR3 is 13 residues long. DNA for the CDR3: TGTGCCAGCAGTTTACAGGGTTACACTGAAGCTTTCTTT. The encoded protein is CASSLQGYTEAFF.

CDR3 nucleotide sequence: TGTGCCAGCAGCCCCGTCTCGGCTAGCGGGGGCTATCAAGAGACCCAGTACTTC. Translated, it gives CASSPVSASGGYQETQYF. The J gene is TRBJ2-5, the V gene TRBV7-6; 10 nucleotides match TRBD2. Germline V gives CDR1 SGHVS, CDR2 FNYEAQ. The ends lost 5 bases at V and 2 bases at J; junction bases unmatched: 14. The length of the CDR3 is 18 residues.

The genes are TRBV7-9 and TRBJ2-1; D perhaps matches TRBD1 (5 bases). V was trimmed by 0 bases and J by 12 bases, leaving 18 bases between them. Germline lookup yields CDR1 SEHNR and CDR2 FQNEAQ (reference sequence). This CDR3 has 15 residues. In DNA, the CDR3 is TGTGCCAGCAGCTTAGCAAGGGGCGGCCCGGGTGCGCAGTTCTTC. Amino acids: CASSLARGGPGAQFF.

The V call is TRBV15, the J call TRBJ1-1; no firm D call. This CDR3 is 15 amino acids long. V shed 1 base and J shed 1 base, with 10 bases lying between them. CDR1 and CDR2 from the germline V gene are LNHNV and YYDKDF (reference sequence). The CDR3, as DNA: TGTGCCACCAGCAGAGCTTGGAACAGGAACACTGAAGCTTTCTTT. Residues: CATSRAWNRNTEAFF.

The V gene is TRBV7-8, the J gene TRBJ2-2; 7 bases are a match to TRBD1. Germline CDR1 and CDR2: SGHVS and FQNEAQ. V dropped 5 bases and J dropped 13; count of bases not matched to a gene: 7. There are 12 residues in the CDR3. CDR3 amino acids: CASSPGTERLFF. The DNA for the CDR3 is TGTGCCAGCAGCCCAGGGACAGAGAGGCTGTTTTTT.

The CDR3 coding sequence is TGTGCCAGCAGCGTGGGAGCTAGCGGGGAGACCCAGTACTTC. Its protein product is CASSVGASGETQYF. This rearrangement joins TRBV9 to TRBJ2-5; 8 bases line up with TRBD2. Germline assignment: CDR1 SGDLS and CDR2 YYNGEE. After removal of 2 bases from V and 5 bases from J, the junction contained 5 bases not matched to a gene. This CDR3 contains 14 residues.

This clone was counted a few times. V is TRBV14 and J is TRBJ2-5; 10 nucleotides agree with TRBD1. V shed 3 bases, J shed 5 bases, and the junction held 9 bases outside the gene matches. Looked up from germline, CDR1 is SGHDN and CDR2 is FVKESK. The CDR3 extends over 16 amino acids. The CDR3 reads CASSHRDRGWYETQYF. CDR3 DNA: TGTGCCAGCAGCCACCGGGACAGGGGATGGTACGAGACCCAGTACTTC.

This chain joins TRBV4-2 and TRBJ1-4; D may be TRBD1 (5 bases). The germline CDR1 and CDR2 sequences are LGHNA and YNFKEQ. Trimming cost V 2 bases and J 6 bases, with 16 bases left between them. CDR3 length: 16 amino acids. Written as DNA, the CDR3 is TGTGCCAGCAGCCAAACGGTTGGACAAAGTTATGAAAAACTGTTTTTT. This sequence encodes CASSQTVGQSYEKLFF.

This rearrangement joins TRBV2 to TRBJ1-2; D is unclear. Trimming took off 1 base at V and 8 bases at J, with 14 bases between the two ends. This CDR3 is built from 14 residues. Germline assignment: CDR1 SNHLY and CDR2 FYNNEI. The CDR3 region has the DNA TGTGCCAGCAGTGAAGGCCCTAGAACACAAGGCTACACCTTC. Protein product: CASSEGPRTQGYTF.

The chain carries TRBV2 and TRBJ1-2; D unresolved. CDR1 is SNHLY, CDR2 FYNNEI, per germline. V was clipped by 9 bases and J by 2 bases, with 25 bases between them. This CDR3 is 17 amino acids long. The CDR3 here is CAREESYVNSTNYGYTF. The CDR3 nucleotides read TGTGCCAGAGAGGAATCGTACGTAAATTCCACCAACTATGGCTACACCTTC.

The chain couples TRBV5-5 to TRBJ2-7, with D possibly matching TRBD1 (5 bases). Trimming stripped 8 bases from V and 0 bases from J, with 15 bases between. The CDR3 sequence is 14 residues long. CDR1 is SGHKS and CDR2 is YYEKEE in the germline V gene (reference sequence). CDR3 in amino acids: CASWVEQDSYEQYF. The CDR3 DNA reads TGTGCCAGTTGGGTCGAACAGGACTCCTACGAGCAGTACTTC.

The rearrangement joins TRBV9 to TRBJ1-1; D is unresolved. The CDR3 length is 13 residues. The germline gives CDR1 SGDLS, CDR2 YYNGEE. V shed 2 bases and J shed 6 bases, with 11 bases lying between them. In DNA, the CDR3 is TGTGCCAGCAGCGTTGACCCGGGTGCTGAAGCTTTCTTT. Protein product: CASSVDPGAEAFF.

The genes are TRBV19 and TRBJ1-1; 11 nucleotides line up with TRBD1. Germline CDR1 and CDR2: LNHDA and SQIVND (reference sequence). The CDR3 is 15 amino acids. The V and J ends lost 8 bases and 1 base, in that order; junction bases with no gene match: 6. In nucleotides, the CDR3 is TGTGCCAGTTGGGACAGGGGGTATACGAACACTGAAGCTTTCTTT. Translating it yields CASWDRGYTNTEAFF.

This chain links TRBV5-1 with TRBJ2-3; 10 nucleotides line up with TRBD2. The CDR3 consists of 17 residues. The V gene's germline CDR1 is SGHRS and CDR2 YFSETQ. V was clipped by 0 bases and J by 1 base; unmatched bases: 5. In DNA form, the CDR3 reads TGCGCCAGCAGCTTGGTAATAGCGGGGGGCGGCACAGATACGCAGTATTTT. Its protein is CASSLVIAGGGTDTQYF. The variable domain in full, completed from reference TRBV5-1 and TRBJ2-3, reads KAGVTQTPRYLIKTRGQQVTLSCSPISGHRSVSWYQQTPGQGLQFLFEYFSETQRNKGNFPGRFSGRQFSNSRSEMNVSTLELGDSALYLCASSLVIAGGGTDTQYFGPGTRLTVL.

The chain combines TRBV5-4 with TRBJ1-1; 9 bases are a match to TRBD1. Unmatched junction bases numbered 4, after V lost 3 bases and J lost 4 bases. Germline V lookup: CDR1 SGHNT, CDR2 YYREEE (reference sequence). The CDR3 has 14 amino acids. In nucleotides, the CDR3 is TGTGCCAGCAGCTGGGACAGGGCTATCACTGAAGCTTTCTTT. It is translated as CASSWDRAITEAFF.

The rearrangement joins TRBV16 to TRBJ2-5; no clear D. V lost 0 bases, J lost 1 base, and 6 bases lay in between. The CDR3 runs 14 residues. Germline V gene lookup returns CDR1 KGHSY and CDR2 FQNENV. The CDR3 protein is CASSQSGSQETQYF. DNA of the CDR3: TGTGCCAGCAGCCAATCGGGCAGCCAAGAGACCCAGTACTTC.

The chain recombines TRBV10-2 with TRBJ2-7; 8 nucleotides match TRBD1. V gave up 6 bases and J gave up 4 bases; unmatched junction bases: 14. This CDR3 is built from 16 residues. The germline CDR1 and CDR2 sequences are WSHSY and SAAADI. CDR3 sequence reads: CASRPTDRGSSYEQYF. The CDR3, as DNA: TGCGCCAGCAGACCCACCGACAGGGGATCTTCGTACGAGCAGTACTTC.

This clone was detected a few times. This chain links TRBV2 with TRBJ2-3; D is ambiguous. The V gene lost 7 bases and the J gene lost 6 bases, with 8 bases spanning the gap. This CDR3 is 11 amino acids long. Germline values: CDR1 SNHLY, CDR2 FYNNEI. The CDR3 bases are TGTGCCAGCACCGAGTGGGATACGCAGTATTTT. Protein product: CASTEWDTQYF.

As DNA, the CDR3 is TGTGCCAGCAGCTTAGGGGGGTCAGACAAAAACATTCAGTACTTC. This codes for CASSLGGSDKNIQYF. The rearrangement uses TRBV7-3 and TRBJ2-4; TRBD2 is a possible D gene (6 bases). Trimming took 2 bases from V and 3 from J, leaving 11 bases between them. Germline V gene lookup returns CDR1 SGHTA and CDR2 FQGTGA. The CDR3 extends over 15 amino acids. Combining the CDR3 with reference TRBV7-3 and TRBJ2-4 gives the whole variable domain GAGVSQTPSNKVTEKGKYVELRCDPISGHTALYWYRQSLGQGPEFLIYFQGTGAADDSGLPNDRFFAVRPEGSVSTLKIQRTERGDSAVYLCASSLGGSDKNIQYFGAGTRLSVL.

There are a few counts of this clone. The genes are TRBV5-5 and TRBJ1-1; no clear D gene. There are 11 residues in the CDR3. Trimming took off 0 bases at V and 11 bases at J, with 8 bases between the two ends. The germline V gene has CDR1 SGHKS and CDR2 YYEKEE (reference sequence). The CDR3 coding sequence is TGTGCCAGCAGCTTGGAGTGGCTTGCTTTCTTT. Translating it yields CASSLEWLAFF.

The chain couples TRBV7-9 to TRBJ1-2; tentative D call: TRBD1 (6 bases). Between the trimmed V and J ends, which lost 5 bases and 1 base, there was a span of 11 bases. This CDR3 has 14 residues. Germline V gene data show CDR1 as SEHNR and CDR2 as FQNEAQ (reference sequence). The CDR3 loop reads CASSIQGFNYGYTF. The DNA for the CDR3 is TGTGCCAGCAGCATACAGGGATTTAACTATGGCTACACCTTC.

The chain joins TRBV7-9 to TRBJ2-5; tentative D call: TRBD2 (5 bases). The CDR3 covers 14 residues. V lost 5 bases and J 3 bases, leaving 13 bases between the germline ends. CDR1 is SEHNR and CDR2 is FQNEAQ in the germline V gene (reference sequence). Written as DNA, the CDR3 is TGTGCCAGCAGCCTCTTGACCGGGGAAGAGACCCAGTACTTC. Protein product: CASSLLTGEETQYF.